The rows below give T cell receptor beta chains drawn from one sample of a study of CD8+CD57+ T cells in acquired aplastic anemia. TCRdb reprocessed the reads via MiXCR and lists one record per CDR3 protein. The top ten hold around 0.82% of the sample, which has hundreds of thousands of distinct CDR3 sequences, around a third seen once. Sequencing was carried out using sorted CD4+, CD8+, or CD8+CD57+ T cells (not recorded which) from PBMCs. These receptors originate from a human donor with aplastic anemia. Each CDR3 is given with its conserved first and last residue. Fields, in order: D gene, J gene, CDR3 length, clone size, V gene, CDR3 DNA, CDR3 protein. D genes are given only for firm matches. Where a row states a size, it is once, few, many or the class of an expanded clone; other rows omit it.

-,TRBJ2-5,14,many,TRBV7-2,TGTGCCAGCAGCCTACGGGGACCCCAAGAGACCCAGTACTTC,CASSLRGPQETQYF
TRBD1,TRBJ1-4,14,-,TRBV5-4,TGTGCCAGCAGCTACAGGGGAAATAATGAAAAACTGTTTTTT,CASSYRGNNEKLFF
-,TRBJ2-3,13,few,TRBV20-1,TGCAGTTTAGCGAGAGGGGCCACAGATACGCAGTATTTT,CSLARGATDTQYF
-,TRBJ1-1,12,-,TRBV7-6,TGTGCCAGCAGCTTGGGACATTTTGAAGCTTTCTTT,CASSLGHFEAFF
TRBD2,TRBJ2-3,19,-,TRBV5-1,TGCGCCAGCAGCCTTGGGCTGCCTCCTAGCGGGAGCTTAACAGATACGCAGTATTTT,CASSLGLPPSGSLTDTQYF
TRBD2,TRBJ2-7,14,few,TRBV10-3,TGTGCCATTATGACTAGCGGGAAGGCCTACGAGCAGTACTTC,CAIMTSGKAYEQYF
TRBD1,TRBJ2-5,16,many,TRBV7-7,TGTGCTAGCAGCTTAGGACAGGGGGTCGTAGGGGAGACCCAGTACTTC,CASSLGQGVVGETQYF
-,TRBJ2-5,13,few,TRBV20-1,TGCAGTGCTAGGTTTTGGGGAAAAGAGACCCAGTACTTC,CSARFWGKETQYF
-,TRBJ2-3,14,many,TRBV5-1,TGCGCCAGCAGCCCGTGGAGCGACACAGATACGCAGTATTTT,CASSPWSDTDTQYF
-,TRBJ2-6,13,many,TRBV29-1,TGCAGCGTTAGAGAATATAGCTACAACGTCCTGACTTTC,CSVREYSYNVLTF
TRBD2,TRBJ2-1,15,few,TRBV10-1,TGCGCCAGCAGCTTGGATAGCGGGAGGTTAGATGAGCAGTTCTTC,CASSLDSGRLDEQFF
-,TRBJ1-1,13,many,TRBV7-7,TGTGCTAGCAGCTCTGAAAGGGGGACTGAAGCTTTCTTT,CASSSERGTEAFF
TRBD2,TRBJ2-7,15,many,TRBV19,TGTGCCAGTAGTATCAGCGGGGCACTTCGGGACGAGCAGTACTTC,CASSISGALRDEQYF
-,TRBJ2-7,13,few,TRBV15,TGTGCCACCAGCACCCCGACTGAGTACGAGCAGTACTTC,CATSTPTEYEQYF
TRBD1,TRBJ1-2,15,many,TRBV20-1,TGCAGTGCTAATCCCCATTTCGGGACAGCGTATGGCTACACCTTC,CSANPHFGTAYGYTF
-,TRBJ1-6,16,-,TRBV9,TGTGCCAGCAGCGTAGGGCCGAATAGGGTTAATTCACCCCTCCACTTT,CASSVGPNRVNSPLHF
-,TRBJ1-5,13,-,TRBV12-3/TRBV12-4,TGTGCCAGCAGTTTTTCGGGGGTACAGCCCCAGCATTTT,CASSFSGVQPQHF
TRBD2,TRBJ2-1,14,few,TRBV5-4,TGTGCCAGCAGCTCGACTAGCGCGTACAATGAGCAGTTCTTC,CASSSTSAYNEQFF
TRBD2,TRBJ2-1,16,many,TRBV10-3,TGTGCCATCAGGTCAGTAGCGGGAGGGTTGACCGATGAGCAGTTCTTC,CAIRSVAGGLTDEQFF
TRBD2,TRBJ2-3,13,few,TRBV7-9,TGTGCCAGCAGCCGACTAGCAACAGATACGCAGTATTTT,CASSRLATDTQYF
-,TRBJ1-1,15,few,TRBV7-2,TGTGCCAGCTCCCTTTTCCAGGGAACAGAGACTGAAGCTTTCTTT,CASSLFQGTETEAFF
TRBD1,TRBJ2-7,13,many,TRBV2,TGTGCCTCACAGGGACAGGGGGTCTACGAGCAGTACTTC,CASQGQGVYEQYF
-,TRBJ1-2,14,many,TRBV2,TGTGCCAGCAGTGAAAAGGCGGCCAACTATGGCTACACCTTC,CASSEKAANYGYTF
TRBD2,TRBJ2-7,14,-,TRBV19,TGTGCCAGTACCCAAAGTAGCGGGAGTTACGAGCAGTACTTC,CASTQSSGSYEQYF